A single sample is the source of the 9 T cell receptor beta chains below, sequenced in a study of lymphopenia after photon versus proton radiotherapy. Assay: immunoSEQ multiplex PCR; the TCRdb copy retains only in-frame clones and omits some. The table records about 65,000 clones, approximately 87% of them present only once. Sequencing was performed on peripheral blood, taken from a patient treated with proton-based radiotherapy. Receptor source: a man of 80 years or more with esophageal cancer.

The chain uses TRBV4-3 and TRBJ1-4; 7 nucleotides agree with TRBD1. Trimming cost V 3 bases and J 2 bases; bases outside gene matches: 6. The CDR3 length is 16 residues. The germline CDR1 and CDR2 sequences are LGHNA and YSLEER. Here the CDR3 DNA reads TGCGCCAGCAGCCAGATTCCGGGACAGACTAATGAAAAACTGTTTTTT. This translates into CASSQIPGQTNEKLFF.

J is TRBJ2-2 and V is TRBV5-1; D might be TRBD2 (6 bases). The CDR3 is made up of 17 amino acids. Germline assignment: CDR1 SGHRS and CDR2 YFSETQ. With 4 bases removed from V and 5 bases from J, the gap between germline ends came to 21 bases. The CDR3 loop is CASSPLRGIGGTGELFF. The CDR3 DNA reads TGCGCCAGCAGCCCCCTGAGGGGAATCGGGGGAACCGGGGAGCTGTTTTTT.

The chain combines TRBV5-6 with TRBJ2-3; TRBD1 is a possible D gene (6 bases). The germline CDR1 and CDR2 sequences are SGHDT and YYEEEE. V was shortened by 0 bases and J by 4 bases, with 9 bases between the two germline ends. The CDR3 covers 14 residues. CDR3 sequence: CASSLVGAPDTQYF. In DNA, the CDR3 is TGTGCCAGCAGCTTGGTGGGGGCCCCAGATACGCAGTATTTT.

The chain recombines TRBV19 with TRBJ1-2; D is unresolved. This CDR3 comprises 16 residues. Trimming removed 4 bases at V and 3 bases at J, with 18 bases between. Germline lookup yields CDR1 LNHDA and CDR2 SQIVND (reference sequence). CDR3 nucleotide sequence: TGTGCCAGTAGTACGCTGACCGCCACGGTCTACTATGGCTACACCTTC. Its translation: CASSTLTATVYYGYTF.

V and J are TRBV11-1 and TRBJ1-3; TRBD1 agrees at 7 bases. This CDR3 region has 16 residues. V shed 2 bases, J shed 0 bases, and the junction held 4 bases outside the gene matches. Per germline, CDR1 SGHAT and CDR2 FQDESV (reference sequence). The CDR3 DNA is TGTGCCAGCAGCTTAACAGGGGTCACCTCTGGAAACACCATATATTTT. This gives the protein CASSLTGVTSGNTIYF.

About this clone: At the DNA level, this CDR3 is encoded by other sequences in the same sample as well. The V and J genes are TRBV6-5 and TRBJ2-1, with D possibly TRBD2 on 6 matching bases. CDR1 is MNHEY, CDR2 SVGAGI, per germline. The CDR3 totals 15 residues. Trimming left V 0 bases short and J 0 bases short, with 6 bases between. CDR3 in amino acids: CASSYSGGSYNEQFF. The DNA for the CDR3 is TGTGCCAGCAGTTACTCGGGAGGCTCCTACAATGAGCAGTTCTTC.

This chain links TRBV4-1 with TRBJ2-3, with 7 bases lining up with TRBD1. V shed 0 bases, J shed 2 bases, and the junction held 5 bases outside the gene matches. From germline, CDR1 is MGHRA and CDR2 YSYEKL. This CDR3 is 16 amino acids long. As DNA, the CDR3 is TGCGCCAGCAGCCAAGATCGGACAGGAACCACAGATACGCAGTATTTT. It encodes CASSQDRTGTTDTQYF.

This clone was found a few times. The CDR3 loop is CASSPQAVQGLNYGYTF. DNA of the CDR3: TGTGCCAGCAGCCCCCAAGCTGTACAGGGATTGAACTATGGCTACACCTTC. This chain uses TRBV7-3 with TRBJ1-2; tentative D call: TRBD1 (6 bases). The CDR3 is made up of 17 amino acids. Trimming took 5 bases from V and 2 from J, leaving 21 bases between them. The germline gives CDR1 SGHTA, CDR2 FQGTGA.

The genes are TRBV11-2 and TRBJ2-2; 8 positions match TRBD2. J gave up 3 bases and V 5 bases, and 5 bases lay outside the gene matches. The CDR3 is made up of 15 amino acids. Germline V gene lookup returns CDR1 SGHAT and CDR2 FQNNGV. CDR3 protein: CASSGGLAYTGELFF. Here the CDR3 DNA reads TGTGCCAGCAGCGGCGGACTAGCCTACACCGGGGAGCTGTTTTTT.